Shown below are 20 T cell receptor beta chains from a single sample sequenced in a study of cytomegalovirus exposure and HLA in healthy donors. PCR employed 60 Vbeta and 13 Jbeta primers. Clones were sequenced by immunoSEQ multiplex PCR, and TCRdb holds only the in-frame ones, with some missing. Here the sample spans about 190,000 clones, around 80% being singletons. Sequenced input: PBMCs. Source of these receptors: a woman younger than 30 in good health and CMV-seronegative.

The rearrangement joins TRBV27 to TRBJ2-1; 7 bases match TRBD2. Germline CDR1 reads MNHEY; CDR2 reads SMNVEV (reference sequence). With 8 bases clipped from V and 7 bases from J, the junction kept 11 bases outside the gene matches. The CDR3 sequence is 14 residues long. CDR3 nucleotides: TGTGCCAGCGGTAGAAGGGAGGGGAGGAATGAGCAGTTCTTC. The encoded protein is CASGRREGRNEQFF.

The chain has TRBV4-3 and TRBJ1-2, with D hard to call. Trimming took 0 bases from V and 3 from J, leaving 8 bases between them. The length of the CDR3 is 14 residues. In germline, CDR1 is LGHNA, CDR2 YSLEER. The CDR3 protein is CASSQDQRYYGYTF. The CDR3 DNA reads TGCGCCAGCAGCCAAGATCAACGGTACTATGGCTACACCTTC.

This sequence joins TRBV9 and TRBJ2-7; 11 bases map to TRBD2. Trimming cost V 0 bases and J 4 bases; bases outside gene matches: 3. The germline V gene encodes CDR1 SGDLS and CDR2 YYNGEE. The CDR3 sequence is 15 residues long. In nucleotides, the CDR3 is TGTGCCAGCAGCGTAGTACTAGCGGGAGTTTACGAGCAGTACGTC. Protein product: CASSVVLAGVYEQYV.

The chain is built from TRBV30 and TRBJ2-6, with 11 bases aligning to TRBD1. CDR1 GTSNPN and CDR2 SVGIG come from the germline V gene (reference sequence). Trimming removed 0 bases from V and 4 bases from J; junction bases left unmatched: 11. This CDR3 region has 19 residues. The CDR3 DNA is TGTGCCTGGAGTGTTGCTAGGACAGGGGGCTTTCCAGGGGCCAACGTCCTGACTTTC. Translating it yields CAWSVARTGGFPGANVLTF.

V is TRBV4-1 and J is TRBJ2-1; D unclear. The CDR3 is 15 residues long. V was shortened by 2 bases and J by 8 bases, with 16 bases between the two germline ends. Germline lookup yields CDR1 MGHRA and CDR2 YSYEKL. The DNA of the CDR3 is TGCGCCAGCAGCCAACAGTCTTCTAGTTTCTATGAGCAGTTCTTC. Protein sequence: CASSQQSSSFYEQFF.

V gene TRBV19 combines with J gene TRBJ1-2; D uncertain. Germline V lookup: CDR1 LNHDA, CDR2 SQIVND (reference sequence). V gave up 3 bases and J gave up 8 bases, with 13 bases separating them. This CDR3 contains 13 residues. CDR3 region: CASSMGAAGGYTF. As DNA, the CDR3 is TGTGCCAGTAGTATGGGAGCGGCCGGGGGCTACACCTTC.

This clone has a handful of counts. The CDR3 region has the DNA TGTGCCAGCAGCTTTGGCACGAACACTGAAGCTTTCTTT. It codes for CASSFGTNTEAFF. The J gene is TRBJ1-1, the V gene TRBV5-6; D is undetermined. The CDR3 runs to 13 residues. Germline assignment: CDR1 SGHDT and CDR2 YYEEEE. V was cut by 2 bases and J by 1 base, with 6 bases left in between.

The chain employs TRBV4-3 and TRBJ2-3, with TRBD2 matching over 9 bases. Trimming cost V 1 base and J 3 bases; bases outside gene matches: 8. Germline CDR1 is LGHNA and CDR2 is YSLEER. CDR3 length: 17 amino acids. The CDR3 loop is CASSQVRPGLATDTQYF. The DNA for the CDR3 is TGCGCCAGCAGCCAAGTCCGTCCGGGACTAGCAACAGATACGCAGTATTTT.

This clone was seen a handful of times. CDR3 nucleotide sequence: TGTGCCAGCAGTGAAGTTCCAGGCCTCTCCTACAATGAGCAGTTCTTC. Amino acids: CASSEVPGLSYNEQFF. V gene TRBV6-1 combines with J gene TRBJ2-1; D not resolved. Per the germline V gene, CDR1 is MNHNS and CDR2 is SASEGT. The CDR3 is 16 amino acids. The V end lost 1 base, the J end lost 0 bases, and 10 bases lay between the germline ends.

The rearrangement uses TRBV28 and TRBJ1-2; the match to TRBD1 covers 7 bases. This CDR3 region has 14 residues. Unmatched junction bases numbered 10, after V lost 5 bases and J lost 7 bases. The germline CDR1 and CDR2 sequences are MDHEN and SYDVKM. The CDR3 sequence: CASSPSGQATGYTF. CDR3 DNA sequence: TGTGCCAGCAGTCCGAGCGGACAGGCAACTGGCTACACCTTC.

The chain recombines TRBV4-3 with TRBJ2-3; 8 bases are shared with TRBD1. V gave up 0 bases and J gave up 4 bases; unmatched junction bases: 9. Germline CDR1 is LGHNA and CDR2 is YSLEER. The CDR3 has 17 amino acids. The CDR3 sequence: CASSQDPEQGEADTQYF. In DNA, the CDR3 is TGCGCCAGCAGCCAAGATCCAGAACAGGGGGAGGCAGATACGCAGTATTTT.

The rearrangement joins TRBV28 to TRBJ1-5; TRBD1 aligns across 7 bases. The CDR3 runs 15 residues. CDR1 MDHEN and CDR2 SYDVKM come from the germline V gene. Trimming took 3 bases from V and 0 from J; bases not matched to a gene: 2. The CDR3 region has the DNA TGTGCCAGCAGTTTCAGGGGGTTTAGCAATCAGCCCCAGCATTTT. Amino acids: CASSFRGFSNQPQHF.

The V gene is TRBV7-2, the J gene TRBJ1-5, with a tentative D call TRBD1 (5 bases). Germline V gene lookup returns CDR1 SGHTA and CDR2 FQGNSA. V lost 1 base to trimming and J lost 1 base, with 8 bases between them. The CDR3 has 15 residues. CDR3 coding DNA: TGTGCCAGCAGCTTAGGGGCAGGGAGCAATCAGCCCCAGCATTTT. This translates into CASSLGAGSNQPQHF.

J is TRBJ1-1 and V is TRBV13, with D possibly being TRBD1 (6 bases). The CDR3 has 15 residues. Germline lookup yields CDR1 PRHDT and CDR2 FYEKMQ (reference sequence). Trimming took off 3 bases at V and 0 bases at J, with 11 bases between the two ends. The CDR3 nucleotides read TGTGCCAGCAGCTTGGAGAGGGGGATGAACACTGAAGCTTTCTTT. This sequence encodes CASSLERGMNTEAFF.

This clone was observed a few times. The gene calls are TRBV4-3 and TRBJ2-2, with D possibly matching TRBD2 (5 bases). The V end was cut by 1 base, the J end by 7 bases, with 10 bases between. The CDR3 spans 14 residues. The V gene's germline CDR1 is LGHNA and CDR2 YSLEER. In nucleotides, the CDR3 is TGCGCCAGCAGCCAAGCGGACGGGGACGGGGAGCTGTTTTTT. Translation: CASSQADGDGELFF.

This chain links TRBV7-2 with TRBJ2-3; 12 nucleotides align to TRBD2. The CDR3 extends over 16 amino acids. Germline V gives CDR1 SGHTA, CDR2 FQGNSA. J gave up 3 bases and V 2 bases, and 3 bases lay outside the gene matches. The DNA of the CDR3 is TGTGCCAGCAGCTTAAGGACTAGCGGGAAAACAGATACGCAGTATTTT. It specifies CASSLRTSGKTDTQYF.

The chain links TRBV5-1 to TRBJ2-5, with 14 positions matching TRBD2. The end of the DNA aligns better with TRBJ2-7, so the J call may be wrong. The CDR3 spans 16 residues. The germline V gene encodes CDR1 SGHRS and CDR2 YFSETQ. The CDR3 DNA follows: TGCGCCAGCAGCGGGACTAGCGGGAGAAACTCCTACGAGCAGTACTTC. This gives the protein CASSGTSGRNSYEQYF.

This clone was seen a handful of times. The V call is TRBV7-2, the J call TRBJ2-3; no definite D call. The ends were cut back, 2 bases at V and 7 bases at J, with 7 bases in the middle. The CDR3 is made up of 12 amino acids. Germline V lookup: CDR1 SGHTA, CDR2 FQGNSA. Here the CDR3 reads CASSLIANTQYF. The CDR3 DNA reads TGTGCCAGCAGCTTAATTGCGAATACGCAGTATTTT.

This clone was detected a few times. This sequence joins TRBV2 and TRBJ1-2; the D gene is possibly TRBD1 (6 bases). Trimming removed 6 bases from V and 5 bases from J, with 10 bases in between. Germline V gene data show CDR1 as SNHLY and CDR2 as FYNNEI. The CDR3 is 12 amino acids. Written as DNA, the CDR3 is TGTGCCAGCAGCGGACAGTCTTATGGCTACACCTTC. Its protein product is CASSGQSYGYTF.

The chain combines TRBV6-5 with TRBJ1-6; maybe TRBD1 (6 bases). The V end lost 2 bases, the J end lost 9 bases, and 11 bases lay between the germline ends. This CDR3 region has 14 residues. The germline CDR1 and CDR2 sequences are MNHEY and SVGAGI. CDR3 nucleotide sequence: TGTGCCAGCAGTTACGACAGGACGGTTTCACCCCTCCACTTT. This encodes CASSYDRTVSPLHF.